This T cell receptor (beta chain) stems from a study of shared T cell receptors in the human thymus. Assay used: immunoSEQ multiplex PCR; TCRdb lists only in-frame clones, some missing. Here the sample spans some 760,000 clones, approximately 85% being singletons. The CDR3 contains 16 residues. With 6 bases clipped from V and 4 bases from J, the junction kept 10 bases outside the gene matches. Per germline, CDR1 LNHDA and CDR2 SQIVND (reference sequence). The same specimen was also included in a second study, on human thymus T cells. This second report adds: Thymic samples were excised during corrective heart operations. Both thymic and peripheral blood repertoires showed apparently biased V and J usage.

The sample consisted of thymocytes. This clonotype was sampled from a girl under three years old with a congenital heart defect. This chain links TRBV19 with TRBJ1-5; 9 bases fit TRBD1. CDR3 protein: CASSLTMGQGNQPQHF. Written as DNA, the CDR3 is TGTGCCAGTAGCCTAACGATGGGACAGGGAAATCAGCCCCAGCATTTT.